This T cell receptor beta chain came from a study of OX40 agonist ivuxolimab in advanced cancers. A note on the overall study: Ivuxolimab, which targeted the costimulatory receptor OX40 (CD134), was an agonistic, fully human IgG2 monoclonal antibody. Among the roughly 50 dose-escalation patients, about 20 had hepatocellular carcinoma, 15 or so melanoma, 9 renal cell carcinoma and 9 head and neck cancer. Peripheral TCRbeta sequencing was intended to test whether TCR sequence diversity was altered and clonal T-cell expansion was caused by ivuxolimab. The paper covers the monotherapy dose-escalation part of the phase I ivuxolimab trial, which included N = 52 patients. Patients were allowed to have had prior anti-PD-1, anti-PD-L1 or anti-CTLA-4 therapy, and approximately 40% of the dose-escalation patients had been treated with checkpoint inhibitors. Intravenous ivuxolimab was administered to patients every 2 weeks at six dose levels: 0.01, 0.1, 0.3, 1.5, 3 and 10 mg/kg. Partial responses occurred in three dose-escalation patients: two with cutaneous melanoma and one with hepatocellular carcinoma. In the dose-escalation cohort, over 65% of patients were male, and the mean age was around 60 years, with a range of roughly 20 to 80. Summary of the overall study and its limitations: The antigen specificity of the clonally expanded peripheral T cells was not determined. After ivuxolimab, expanded clones were on average more numerous among CD8+ T cells than among CD4+ T cells. At doses of 0.1 to 3.0 mg/kg, clonal expansion of both CD4+ and CD8+ blood T cells was observed from baseline to week 6. Partial responders in the 0.1-3.0 mg/kg groups had among the lowest normalized peripheral clonal expansion, especially among CD8+ T cells. Low levels of normalized T-cell clonal expansion were also shown by some nonresponding patients.

The trial excluded patients who had a history of autoimmune disease or were on systemic immunosuppression. Peripheral blood for TCR sequencing was collected from all dose cohorts at baseline, on cycle 4 day 1, and on cycle 7 day 1. Samples were obtained from an open-label, multicenter, first-in-human phase I dose-escalation trial of ivuxolimab. Adults with locally advanced or metastatic melanoma, renal cell carcinoma, hepatocellular carcinoma or head and neck squamous cell carcinoma were enrolled in the trial. CD4+ and CD8+ T cells were sorted separately from peripheral blood before TCR sequencing. Details on this clone: It lacks a known antigen. It has no much larger one-base neighbor in the sample; base qualities were not kept.

The CDR3 covers 16 residues, taking in both the cysteine and the phenylalanine. The retained sequence is limited to the CDR3, 48 bases, with the frame set at the first base. Trimmed from V: 4 bases; trimmed from J: 4 bases; junction bases lacking a gene match: 7. The germline V gene sets CDR1 to ENHRY and CDR2 to SYGVKD. For sequencing of the TCRbeta CDR3 region, genomic DNA was extracted from the sorted cells. TCRbeta CDR3 regions were sequenced using the immunoSEQ Assay. Drawn from immuneACCESS, this table holds only the in-frame rearrangements with V and J called that TCRdb kept. Clones are partly lost; checked studies trace under half to an unresolved V gene and leave the rest unexplained. Here the sample has roughly 69,000 clones; about four fifths occur a single time. 9.8% of the sample is taken by the ten largest.

The sample was CD4+ or CD8+ T cells sorted from blood, taken in a trial of the OX40 agonist ivuxolimab. The origin of this receptor is an adult with an advanced solid tumor such as melanoma, head and neck, liver or kidney cancer. The V and J segments used are TRBV10-3 and TRBJ2-1; TRBD2 lines up with 10 middle nucleotides. The DNA is as follows: TGTGCCATCAGTGGAACTGGACTAGCGGAGTACAATGAGCAGTTCTTC. Its translation reads: CAISGTGLAEYNEQFF.